In this sample, the clone carrying this T cell receptor (beta chain) turned up many times. TCRdb fed the RACE reads into MiXCR, producing one record per CDR3 protein. The table has some 40,000 distinct CDR3 sequences, around 4% seen once; the top ten hold around 6%. This specimen comes from a study of human T cells and chemical hapten exposure. Time point in this sample: healthy volunteer bleed at 6 weeks. Unfractionated whole blood was the source of the extracted total RNA. This TCR derives from a human donor in good health. Some clones in this sample may be carry-over from other donors' samples. What was sequenced was whole blood.

The CDR3 DNA is TGTGCCAGCAGCTCGTCGACAGGGGCTCAGCGTGGCTACACCTTC. This translates into CASSSSTGAQRGYTF. The chain employs TRBV11-2 and TRBJ1-2, with 8 bases lining up with TRBD1. This CDR3 spans 15 amino acids. Germline-derived CDR1 and CDR2 are SGHAT and FQNNGV. V was clipped by 4 bases and J by 7 bases; unmatched bases: 11.